These 13 T cell receptor beta chains were sequenced from one sample in a study of early T cells in non-severe SARS-CoV-2 infection. TCRdb re-analysed the 5' RACE reads in MiXCR, keeping a single row per CDR3 protein. The sample shows tens of thousands of distinct CDR3 sequences, roughly an eighth of them seen only once. Input material: whole blood. The origin of the receptors is an adult who was a healthcare worker with PCR-confirmed SARS-CoV-2 infection or an uninfected control (not recorded which).

In its sample, this clonotype was seen many times. CDR3 DNA: TGTGCCAGCAGCTCGAGGAGTATCCGGGCTGAAGCTTTCTTT. This gives the protein CASSSRSIRAEAFF. The rearrangement links TRBV7-9 to TRBJ1-1, with unresolved D. Germline V CDR1 and CDR2: SEHNR, FQNEAQ (reference sequence). This CDR3 region has 14 residues. V lost 4 bases and J 6 bases, leaving 15 bases between the germline ends. The full variable domain, its missing parts supplied by reference TRBV7-9 and TRBJ1-1, is DTGVSQNPRHKITKRGQNVTFRCDPISEHNRLYWYRQTLGQGPEFLTYFQNEAQLEKSRLLSDRFSAERPKGSFSTLEIQRTEQGDSAMYLCASSSRSIRAEAFFGQGTRLTVV.

V is TRBV3-1 and J is TRBJ1-1, with a possible D match to TRBD1 (5 bases). Per germline, CDR1 LGHDT and CDR2 YNNKEL (reference sequence). V gave up 0 bases and J gave up 4 bases, with 9 bases separating them. The CDR3 is 14 residues long. CDR3 in DNA: TGTGCCAGCAGCCAAGATCCTGGGGGCACTGAAGCTTTCTTT. Encoded protein: CASSQDPGGTEAFF.

This clonotype was recorded many times. The J gene is TRBJ2-3, the V gene TRBV24-1; 9 bases are a match to TRBD1. The ends lost 3 bases at V and 1 base at J; junction bases unmatched: 1. The CDR3 length is 15 residues. CDR1 and CDR2 from the germline V gene are KGHDR and SFDVKD. CDR3: CATSDRQGGTDTQYF. The CDR3 DNA follows: TGTGCCACCAGTGATCGACAGGGGGGCACAGATACGCAGTATTTT.

In its sample, this clonotype was seen many times. The genes are TRBV11-2 and TRBJ2-7, with 10 bases fitting TRBD2. Germline V CDR1 and CDR2: SGHAT, FQNNGV. The CDR3 is 18 amino acids. V lost 7 bases to trimming and J lost 2 bases; unmatched junction nucleotides: 17. In DNA, the CDR3 is TGTGCCAGCATCCCCCGTCGGGTAGAAGGACTAGCGGCCTACGAGCAGTACTTC. Translation gives CASIPRRVEGLAAYEQYF.

This clonotype was observed a handful of times. The gene calls are TRBV2 and TRBJ1-2, with TRBD1 identical over 8 bases. V lost 5 bases to trimming and J lost 8 bases; unmatched junction nucleotides: 7. The CDR3 is 13 amino acids. Germline V gene sequence: CDR1 SNHLY, CDR2 FYNNEI. The CDR3 DNA sequence: TGTGCCAGCAGTCGGGACAGGTCGAACGGCTACACCTTC. Its translation is CASSRDRSNGYTF.

This clonotype was detected only a few times. The chain uses TRBV7-9 and TRBJ1-1; D unclear. Germline CDR1 is SEHNR and CDR2 is FQNEAQ (reference sequence). With 3 bases removed from V and 9 bases from J, the gap between germline ends came to 11 bases. The CDR3 totals 12 residues. CDR3 residues: CASSFEIQQAFF. In DNA, the CDR3 is TGTGCCAGCAGCTTTGAAATTCAGCAAGCTTTCTTT. Full variable domain (rest looked up from reference TRBV7-9 and TRBJ1-1): DTGVSQNPRHKITKRGQNVTFRCDPISEHNRLYWYRQTLGQGPEFLTYFQNEAQLEKSRLLSDRFSAERPKGSFSTLEIQRTEQGDSAMYLCASSFEIQQAFFGQGTRLTVV.

Many counts were recorded for this clonotype. CDR3 DNA: TGTGCCAGCAGCTTGTCTAGCGCTCAAGAGACCCAGTACTTC. As protein: CASSLSSAQETQYF. The chain employs TRBV5-6 and TRBJ2-5; a weak D match, TRBD2 (6 bases). V gave up 1 base and J gave up 2 bases, with 9 bases separating them. The V gene's germline CDR1 is SGHDT and CDR2 YYEEEE. This CDR3 contains 14 residues. Full variable domain (outside the CDR3, taken from reference TRBV5-6 and TRBJ2-5): DAGVTQSPTHLIKTRGQQVTLRCSPKSGHDTVSWYQQALGQGPQFIFQYYEEEERQRGNFPDRFSGHQFPNYSSELNVNALLLGDSALYLCASSLSSAQETQYFGPGTRLLVL.

The gene calls are TRBV9 and TRBJ2-3; tentative D call: TRBD2 (5 bases). The germline V gene has CDR1 SGDLS and CDR2 YYNGEE. The V gene lost 4 bases and the J gene lost 5 bases, with 11 bases spanning the gap. The CDR3 has 13 amino acids. CDR3 bases: TGTGCCAGCAGCCAGTGGGGAGAAGATACGCAGTATTTT. This gives the protein CASSQWGEDTQYF.

This clonotype rates as medium-sized. The CDR3 reads CASSFQETQYF. In DNA, the CDR3 is TGTGCCAGCAGCTTCCAAGAGACCCAGTACTTC. The rearrangement links TRBV11-2 to TRBJ2-5; D is ambiguous. CDR3 length: 11 residues. Between the trimmed V and J ends, which lost 3 bases and 1 base, there was a span of 0 bases. Germline assignment: CDR1 SGHAT and CDR2 FQNNGV. The whole variable domain, remainder taken from reference TRBV11-2 and TRBJ2-5, is EAGVAQSPRYKIIEKRQSVAFWCNPISGHATLYWYQQILGQGPKLLIQFQNNGVVDDSQLPKDRFSAERLKGVDSTLKIQPAKLEDSAVYLCASSFQETQYFGPGTRLLVL.

The chain uses TRBV18 and TRBJ2-1; 9 nucleotides agree with TRBD1. The CDR3 has 18 residues. J was trimmed by 4 bases and V by 2 bases; bases with no gene match: 12. In germline, CDR1 is KGHSH, CDR2 LQKENI. The CDR3 loop reads CASSPGTGRPVGYNEQFF. The CDR3 DNA reads as TGTGCCAGCTCACCAGGGACAGGGAGGCCCGTCGGATACAATGAGCAGTTCTTC.

This clonotype was seen repeatedly, ten times or more. V and J are TRBV29-1 and TRBJ1-1, with D possibly being TRBD1 (5 bases). Trimming stripped 2 bases from V and 1 base from J, with 8 bases between. Germline assignment: CDR1 SQVTM and CDR2 ANQGSEA. CDR3 length: 13 residues. This CDR3 is CSVERDPNTEAFF. The DNA for the CDR3 is TGCAGCGTTGAACGGGACCCGAACACTGAAGCTTTCTTT.

The chain joins TRBV28 to TRBJ2-1; 16 nucleotides line up with TRBD2. This CDR3 is 18 amino acids long. Germline V lookup: CDR1 MDHEN, CDR2 SYDVKM. The J segment lost 9 bases and the V segment lost 4 bases, leaving 12 bases of the junction unmatched. CDR3 nucleotide sequence: TGTGCCAGCAGTTCACTCACGACGGGACTAGCGGGAGGGTTTGAGCAGTTCTTC. It is translated as CASSSLTTGLAGGFEQFF.

The chain couples TRBV5-6 to TRBJ2-6; D remains ambiguous. Trimming stripped 3 bases from V and 6 bases from J, with 7 bases between. Looked up from germline, CDR1 is SGHDT and CDR2 is YYEEEE. This CDR3 region has 13 residues. The CDR3 coding sequence is TGTGCCAGCAGCTGGTCGACGGCCAACGTCCTGACTTTC. It is translated as CASSWSTANVLTF.